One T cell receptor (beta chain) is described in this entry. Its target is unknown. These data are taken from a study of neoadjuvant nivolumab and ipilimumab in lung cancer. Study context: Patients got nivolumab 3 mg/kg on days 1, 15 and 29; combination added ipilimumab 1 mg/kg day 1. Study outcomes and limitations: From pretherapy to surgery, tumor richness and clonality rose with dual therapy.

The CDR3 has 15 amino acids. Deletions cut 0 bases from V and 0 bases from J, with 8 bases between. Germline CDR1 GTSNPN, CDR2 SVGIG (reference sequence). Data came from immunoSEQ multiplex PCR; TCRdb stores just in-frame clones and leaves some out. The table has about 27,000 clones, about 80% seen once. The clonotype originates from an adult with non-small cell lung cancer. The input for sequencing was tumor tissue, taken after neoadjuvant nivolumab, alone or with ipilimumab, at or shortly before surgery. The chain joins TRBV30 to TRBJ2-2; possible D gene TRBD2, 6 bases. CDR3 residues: CAWSVWGANTGELFF. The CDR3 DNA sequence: TGTGCCTGGAGTGTTTGGGGGGCGAACACCGGGGAGCTGTTTTTT.